This passage covers 32 T cell receptor beta chains from one sample sequenced in a study of cytomegalovirus exposure and HLA in healthy donors. PCR used 60 Vbeta primers and 13 Jbeta primers. TCRdb's table, derived via immunoSEQ multiplex PCR, lists solely in-frame clones and lacks some. Among under 250,000 clones listed, 75% to 80% were seen once. The material sequenced was PBMCs. The receptors here all came from a male donor in good health and CMV-seronegative.

This chain links TRBV2 with TRBJ2-7; D is perhaps TRBD2 (6 bases). Germline V lookup: CDR1 SNHLY, CDR2 FYNNEI. Trimming removed 3 bases from V and 1 base from J, with 10 bases in between. CDR3 length: 14 residues. Written as DNA, the CDR3 is TGTGCCAGCAGTGATGCTAGCGAATCCTACGAGCAGTACTTC. It specifies CASSDASESYEQYF. Complete variable domain (other parts from reference TRBV2 and TRBJ2-7): EPEVTQTPSHQVTQMGQEVILRCVPISNHLYFYWYRQILGQKVEFLVSFYNNEISEKSEIFDDQFSVERPDGSNFTLKIRSTKLEDSAMYFCASSDASESYEQYFGPGTRLTVT.

This clone was found a few times. The chain joins TRBV11-2 to TRBJ2-7; D may be TRBD1 (5 bases). The CDR3 length is 12 residues. Trimming left V 5 bases short and J 4 bases short, with 9 bases between. The V gene's germline CDR1 is SGHAT and CDR2 FQNNGV. The CDR3, as DNA: TGTGCCAGCAGCCCGACAGATTACGAGCAGTACTTC. Its protein product is CASSPTDYEQYF.

This clone was counted a single time. The J gene is TRBJ1-5, the V gene TRBV18; no definite D call. CDR3 length: 18 amino acids. Germline CDR1 KGHSH, CDR2 LQKENI. The V end lost 6 bases, the J end lost 0 bases, and 21 bases lay between the germline ends. The CDR3 coding sequence is TGTGCCAGCTCCCAGGATTACGTACCTGGTTATAGCAATCAGCCCCAGCATTTT. This sequence encodes CASSQDYVPGYSNQPQHF.

The chain links TRBV18 to TRBJ1-2; 9 bases are shared with TRBD1. The CDR3 is made up of 15 amino acids. In germline, CDR1 is KGHSH, CDR2 LQKENI. The V and J ends lost 3 bases and 7 bases, in that order; junction bases with no gene match: 9. Written as DNA, the CDR3 is TGTGCCAGCTCACCGGGACAGGGCTCTAATGGTGGCTACACCTTC. It specifies CASSPGQGSNGGYTF.

The rearrangement joins TRBV11-1 to TRBJ2-7; the match to TRBD2 covers 10 bases. Trimming at V came to 3 bases and at J to 1 base, leaving 3 bases not matched to a gene. Germline lookup yields CDR1 SGHAT and CDR2 FQDESV (reference sequence). This CDR3 is 15 amino acids long. Here the CDR3 reads CASSLSSGGSYEQYF. The CDR3 coding sequence is TGTGCCAGCAGCTTGTCTAGCGGGGGTTCCTACGAGCAGTACTTC.

This clone was observed once. The rearrangement uses TRBV5-8 and TRBJ2-1; 13 nucleotides match TRBD2. The V gene's germline CDR1 is SGHTS and CDR2 YDEGEE. The ends lost 4 bases at V and 5 bases at J; junction bases unmatched: 6. This CDR3 comprises 16 residues. CDR3 amino acids: CASSAQGLAGHNEQFF. In nucleotides, the CDR3 is TGTGCCAGCAGCGCACAGGGACTAGCGGGACACAATGAGCAGTTCTTC.

This clone was recorded a few times. For the CDR3, the DNA is TGCGCCAGCAGCCCGGGGGTAGCAGGGAGGGGAGATTCACCCCTCCACTTT. Amino acid sequence: CASSPGVAGRGDSPLHF. This chain links TRBV5-1 with TRBJ1-6, with D possibly matching TRBD1 (5 bases). This CDR3 has 17 residues. Germline loops: CDR1 SGHRS, CDR2 YFSETQ. Between the trimmed V and J ends, which lost 4 bases and 8 bases, there was a span of 22 bases.

The V call is TRBV30, the J call TRBJ1-3, with TRBD1 as a possible D gene (6 bases). Germline V lookup: CDR1 GTSNPN, CDR2 SVGIG (reference sequence). Between the trimmed V and J ends, which lost 3 bases and 0 bases, there was a span of 12 bases. This CDR3 has 15 amino acids. The CDR3: CAWRGGPRSGNTIYF. DNA of the CDR3: TGTGCCTGGAGAGGGGGACCCCGCTCTGGAAACACCATATATTTT.

The rearrangement uses TRBV28 and TRBJ2-3, with D perhaps TRBD2 (5 bases). In germline, CDR1 is MDHEN, CDR2 SYDVKM. The length of the CDR3 is 17 residues. V shed 6 bases and J shed 0 bases, with 19 bases lying between them. The CDR3 DNA is TGTGCCAGCAGCCCAACCGCCTATAGGGAGAGCACAGATACGCAGTATTTT. Translating gives CASSPTAYRESTDTQYF.

V and J are TRBV7-9 and TRBJ2-3, with D possibly TRBD2 on 6 matching bases. Trimming shortened V by 5 bases and J by 1 base, and 10 bases separated the two germline ends. Germline CDR1 reads SEHNR; CDR2 reads FQNEAQ (reference sequence). The CDR3 covers 14 residues. CDR3 in DNA: TGTGCCAGCAGCCGGGGGTATGGCACAGATACGCAGTATTTT. It encodes CASSRGYGTDTQYF.

V gene TRBV9 combines with J gene TRBJ2-2, with a tentative D call TRBD1 (5 bases). The CDR3 runs 17 residues. Germline V lookup: CDR1 SGDLS, CDR2 YYNGEE. V was clipped by 1 base and J by 3 bases, with 16 bases between them. This chain's CDR3 is CASSVRSQDSYTGELFF. The DNA of the CDR3 is TGTGCCAGCAGCGTAAGATCCCAAGACAGCTACACCGGGGAGCTGTTTTTT. The variable domain in full, with the rest retrieved from reference TRBV9 and TRBJ2-2, is DSGVTQTPKHLITATGQRVTLRCSPRSGDLSVYWYQQSLDQGLQFLIQYYNGEERAKGNILERFSAQQFPDLHSELNLSSLELGDSALYFCASSVRSQDSYTGELFFGEGSRLTVL.

J is TRBJ1-2 and V is TRBV5-1; weak D call: TRBD1 (6 bases). V lost 3 bases and J lost 6, with 18 bases in between. Germline V gives CDR1 SGHRS, CDR2 YFSETQ. CDR3 length: 15 residues. The CDR3 here is CASSSRDNLGDGYTF. CDR3 nucleotides: TGCGCCAGCAGCTCTCGGGACAATTTAGGGGATGGCTACACCTTC.

The rearrangement uses TRBV27 and TRBJ1-5; 8 positions match TRBD1. Germline loops: CDR1 MNHEY, CDR2 SMNVEV (reference sequence). There are 14 residues in the CDR3. V lost 2 bases to trimming and J lost 8 bases; unmatched junction nucleotides: 5. CDR3 bases: TGTGCCAGCAGTTTACGACAGGGGAGAGAGCCCCAGCATTTT. Translated, it gives CASSLRQGREPQHF.

The rearrangement links TRBV7-3 to TRBJ2-5, with 12 bases that match TRBD2. Germline V gene data show CDR1 as SGHTA and CDR2 as FQGTGA. The trim removed 4 bases at V and 2 bases at J, leaving 2 bases unmatched. The CDR3 consists of 15 residues. The CDR3 nucleotides are TGTGCCAGCAGCTCAGGACTAGCGGGGCAAGAGACCCAGTACTTC. Translating it yields CASSSGLAGQETQYF. The complete variable domain, with remaining parts taken from reference TRBV7-3 and TRBJ2-5, reads GAGVSQTPSNKVTEKGKYVELRCDPISGHTALYWYRQSLGQGPEFLIYFQGTGAADDSGLPNDRFFAVRPEGSVSTLKIQRTERGDSAVYLCASSSGLAGQETQYFGPGTRLLVL.

The gene calls are TRBV2 and TRBJ1-4; 8 nucleotides line up with TRBD1. The CDR3 has 17 amino acids. CDR1 is SNHLY and CDR2 is FYNNEI in the germline V gene. The trim removed 3 bases at V and 3 bases at J, leaving 9 bases unmatched. The CDR3 loop is CASSEDRVHPANEKLFF. The CDR3 nucleotides are TGTGCCAGCAGTGAGGACAGGGTCCATCCCGCTAATGAAAAACTGTTTTTT.

CDR3 region: CASSLGSGRVYEQYF. CDR3 bases: TGTGCCAGCAGTTTGGGTAGCGGGAGGGTCTACGAGCAGTACTTC. This chain joins TRBV27 and TRBJ2-7; 11 bases are a match to TRBD2. Germline loops: CDR1 MNHEY, CDR2 SMNVEV (reference sequence). This CDR3 is 15 amino acids long. V lost 3 bases to trimming and J lost 3 bases; unmatched junction nucleotides: 4.

V gene TRBV5-4 combines with J gene TRBJ2-5; D is possibly TRBD1 (5 bases). The CDR3 extends over 14 amino acids. Trimming pared 4 bases from V and 0 bases from J, leaving 10 bases between. CDR1 is SGHNT and CDR2 is YYREEE in the germline V gene (reference sequence). The CDR3 here is CASSGAGYQETQYF. For the CDR3, the DNA is TGTGCCAGCAGCGGGGCAGGGTACCAAGAGACCCAGTACTTC. Full variable domain (missing parts from reference TRBV5-4 and TRBJ2-5): ETGVTQSPTHLIKTRGQQVTLRCSSQSGHNTVSWYQQALGQGPQFIFQYYREEENGRGNFPPRFSGLQFPNYSSELNVNALELDDSALYLCASSGAGYQETQYFGPGTRLLVL.

The rearrangement links TRBV5-1 to TRBJ2-7; 7 bases agree with TRBD1. The CDR3 runs to 14 residues. Germline CDR1 SGHRS, CDR2 YFSETQ. V was pared by 4 bases and J by 0 bases, with 4 bases of the junction left unmatched. CDR3 DNA: TGCGCCAGCAGCGCGACAGGGATCTCCTACGAGCAGTACTTC. Translation gives CASSATGISYEQYF.

This clone was seen a handful of times. The chain recombines TRBV9 with TRBJ2-3, with 11 positions matching TRBD2. This CDR3 has 17 residues. Losses at the gene ends were 4 bases for V and 5 bases for J; bases not matched to a gene: 12. Looked up from germline, CDR1 is SGDLS and CDR2 is YYNGEE. The CDR3 coding sequence is TGTGCCAGCAGCCTCACCCCGGCTAGCGGGAGGAAAGATACGCAGTATTTT. This translates into CASSLTPASGRKDTQYF.

This clone appeared a single time. The chain combines TRBV4-1 with TRBJ2-1; 9 bases line up with TRBD1. CDR3 length: 17 amino acids. Per the germline V gene, CDR1 is MGHRA and CDR2 is YSYEKL. With V trimmed by 0 bases and J by 8 bases, 11 bases remained unmatched. The CDR3 coding sequence is TGCGCCAGCAGCCAAGATTCCCCGAGACAGGGGGGCCATGAGCAGTTCTTC. This encodes CASSQDSPRQGGHEQFF.

This clone has a single count. The chain recombines TRBV27 with TRBJ2-7, with D maybe TRBD1 (5 bases). Germline CDR1 is MNHEY and CDR2 is SMNVEV (reference sequence). Trimming cost V 4 bases and J 0 bases, with 10 bases left between them. The CDR3 has 14 amino acids. CDR3 DNA sequence: TGTGCCAGCAGTTCCCACAGGCGCTCCTACGAGCAGTACTTC. Its translation: CASSSHRRSYEQYF.

Turning to this clone: Compared with germline, one end of the junction differs, possibly owing to a read error. The chain couples TRBV7-9 to TRBJ2-7, with TRBD1 matching over 9 bases. CDR1 is SEHNR and CDR2 is FQNEAQ in the germline V gene (reference sequence). CDR3 size: 16 residues. Here the CDR3 reads CSSSEVLTGGSYEQYF. CDR3 in DNA: TGTTCCAGCAGCGAGGTTCTGACAGGGGGCTCCTACGAGCAGTACTTC.

This CDR3 reads CASSLILDSSFSYEQYF. In DNA, the CDR3 is TGTGCCAGCAGCTTAATACTGGACAGTAGTTTCTCCTACGAGCAGTACTTC. The gene calls are TRBV7-3 and TRBJ2-7; a weak D match, TRBD1 (6 bases). The CDR3 is 17 residues long. Germline V lookup: CDR1 SGHTA, CDR2 FQGTGA. V was cut by 1 base and J by 0 bases, with 16 bases left in between.

V usage is TRBV5-1 and J usage is TRBJ2-7; 11 positions agree with TRBD1. J was trimmed by 4 bases and V by 3 bases; bases with no gene match: 6. The CDR3 covers 15 residues. Per germline, CDR1 SGHRS and CDR2 YFSETQ. The CDR3 is CASSSGWDRGYEQYF. DNA of the CDR3: TGCGCCAGCAGCTCCGGCTGGGACAGGGGGTACGAGCAGTACTTC.

The chain recombines TRBV4-3 with TRBJ1-1, with D uncertain. Germline CDR1 LGHNA, CDR2 YSLEER. This CDR3 spans 15 amino acids. The V gene lost 0 bases and the J gene lost 0 bases, with 8 bases spanning the gap. The CDR3 DNA follows: TGCGCCAGCAGCCAAGATTCGCGGTTGAACACTGAAGCTTTCTTT. It yields the protein CASSQDSRLNTEAFF.

The chain combines TRBV19 with TRBJ1-5; D might be TRBD1 (5 bases). V was cut by 3 bases and J by 4 bases, with 7 bases left in between. Germline lookup yields CDR1 LNHDA and CDR2 SQIVND (reference sequence). The CDR3 is 13 amino acids. Here the CDR3 reads CASSMGQNQPQHF. CDR3 bases: TGTGCCAGTAGTATGGGGCAGAATCAGCCCCAGCATTTT.

The chain recombines TRBV4-1 with TRBJ2-7; D might be TRBD1 (5 bases). V lost 2 bases and J lost 3, with 11 bases in between. The CDR3 length is 14 residues. Germline CDR1 reads MGHRA; CDR2 reads YSYEKL. The CDR3 DNA follows: TGCGCCAGCAGCCAACTAACCCAGGGCTACGAGCAGTACTTC. Translated, it gives CASSQLTQGYEQYF.

This sequence joins TRBV19 and TRBJ2-1; TRBD2 is a possible D gene (6 bases). This CDR3 region has 16 residues. The V gene's germline CDR1 is LNHDA and CDR2 SQIVND (reference sequence). V dropped 4 bases and J dropped 0 bases, with 13 bases sitting between them. For the CDR3, the DNA is TGTGCCAGTAGTACCGAGGTGGGGGGCTCCTACAATGAGCAGTTCTTC. Its translation is CASSTEVGGSYNEQFF.

The V and J genes are TRBV12-5 and TRBJ2-2; TRBD2 is a possible D gene (6 bases). Germline V gives CDR1 LGHNT, CDR2 FRNRAP. The CDR3 totals 16 residues. V was pared by 2 bases and J by 5 bases, with 15 bases between. This chain's CDR3 is CASGLPRSEGTGELFF. In nucleotides, the CDR3 is TGTGCTAGTGGTTTGCCCAGGTCGGAGGGGACCGGGGAGCTGTTTTTT. Based on the CDR3 plus reference TRBV12-5 and TRBJ2-2, the full variable domain is DARVTQTPRHKVTEMGQEVTMRCQPILGHNTVFWYRQTMMQGLELLAYFRNRAPLDDSGMPKDRFSAEMPDATLATLKIQPSEPRDSAVYFCASGLPRSEGTGELFFGEGSRLTVL.

The chain employs TRBV5-8 and TRBJ1-6; maybe TRBD1 (6 bases). Between the trimmed V and J ends, which lost 0 bases and 1 base, there was a span of 17 bases. The CDR3 has 19 residues. Per the germline V gene, CDR1 is SGHTS and CDR2 is YDEGEE. CDR3 sequence reads: CASSLDGTTLGSYNSPLHF. The CDR3 region has the DNA TGTGCCAGCAGCTTGGATGGGACAACCCTTGGATCCTATAATTCACCCCTCCACTTT.

This chain uses TRBV28 with TRBJ2-4; 9 bases are a match to TRBD1. The CDR3 totals 18 residues. V lost 6 bases, J lost 1 base, and 13 bases stayed unmatched. Germline V gene data show CDR1 as MDHEN and CDR2 as SYDVKM. The CDR3 region is CASSGERDRVLAKNIQYF. The CDR3 region has the DNA TGTGCCAGCAGCGGCGAACGGGACAGGGTTTTGGCCAAAAACATTCAGTACTTC. The whole variable domain, filled in from reference TRBV28 and TRBJ2-4, reads DVKVTQSSRYLVKRTGEKVFLECVQDMDHENMFWYRQDPGLGLRLIYFSYDVKMKEKGDIPEGYSVSREKKERFSLILESASTNQTSMYLCASSGERDRVLAKNIQYFGAGTRLSVL.

V gene TRBV7-2 combines with J gene TRBJ2-2; D is perhaps TRBD2 (6 bases). This CDR3 comprises 13 residues. Trimming shortened V by 6 bases and J by 7 bases, and 12 bases separated the two germline ends. Per the germline V gene, CDR1 is SGHTA and CDR2 is FQGNSA. The CDR3: CASSQGLVGELFF. CDR3 sequence (DNA): TGTGCCAGCAGTCAGGGACTGGTCGGGGAGCTGTTTTTT.